Listed below are T cell receptor beta chains from one sample, sequenced in a study of regulatory T cells in long-lasting Graves disease. TCRdb re-analysed the multiplex PCR reads in MiXCR, keeping a single row per CDR3 protein. The sample shows fewer than 450,000 distinct CDR3 sequences, 23% of them seen only once. The specimen comprised peripheral blood mononuclear cells (PBMCs), sampled when the disease was refractory, from a patient treated with antithyroid drugs. The receptor source for this set is a female donor with Graves disease. CDR3s include the opening cysteine and the closing phenylalanine or tryptophan. The D gene is left open where the match is weak. Rows may omit the clone size; those that give it use once, few, many or a size class.

v_gene	abundance	d_gene	j_gene	CDR3aa	CDR3nt
TRBV7-9	many	NA	TRBJ2-7	CASSLPSSTYEQYF	TGTGCCAGCAGCTTGCCTAGTTCAACCTACGAGCAGTACTTC
TRBV29-1	NA	NA	TRBJ1-1	CSVERAQNTEAFF	TGCAGCGTTGAGAGGGCCCAGAACACTGAAGCTTTCTTT
TRBV6-1	few	TRBD1	TRBJ2-7	CASTQGATYEQYF	TGTGCCAGCACCCAGGGGGCTACCTACGAGCAGTACTTC
TRBV5-5	NA	NA	TRBJ2-1	CASSLAGDPYNEQFF	TGTGCCAGCAGCTTGGCGGGAGACCCCTACAATGAGCAGTTCTTC
TRBV20-1	few	NA	TRBJ1-2	CSARVELTYGYTF	TGCAGTGCAAGGGTGGAGCTAACCTATGGCTACACCTTC
TRBV10-3	many	TRBD1	TRBJ1-2	CAISDRGDYGYTF	TGTGCCATCAGTGACAGGGGGGACTATGGCTACACCTTC
TRBV5-1	few	NA	TRBJ2-6	CASSLAVGEGANVLTF	TGCGCCAGCAGCTTGGCCGTCGGGGAGGGGGCCAACGTCCTGACTTTC
TRBV6-1	NA	NA	TRBJ2-2	CASRSGGLGTGELFF	TGTGCCAGCAGGAGTGGGGGTCTGGGTACCGGGGAGCTGTTTTTT
TRBV14	many	NA	TRBJ2-6	CASTNNPGAGANVLTF	TGTGCCAGCACGAATAACCCAGGGGCTGGGGCCAACGTCCTGACTTTC
TRBV20-1	NA	TRBD2	TRBJ2-3	CSASGLAGRTDTQYF	TGCAGTGCTAGTGGCCTAGCGGGACGCACAGATACGCAGTATTTT
TRBV5-5	few	NA	TRBJ1-2	CASSPTGTNYGYTF	TGTGCCAGCAGCCCGACAGGCACCAACTATGGCTACACCTTC
TRBV25-1	few	NA	TRBJ1-2	CASSERLIIGPSGYTF	TGTGCCAGCAGTGAGCGACTGATTATTGGGCCTAGTGGCTACACCTTC
TRBV28	many	NA	TRBJ2-5	CASSSGEDGGETQYF	TGTGCCAGCAGTTCAGGGGAGGACGGGGGCGAGACCCAGTACTTC
TRBV6-5	few	TRBD2	TRBJ2-5	CASSYSVQAGQETQYF	TGTGCCAGCAGTTACTCGGTCCAAGCGGGACAAGAGACCCAGTACTTC
TRBV14	many	NA	TRBJ1-2	CASSQQGTYGYTF	TGTGCCAGCAGCCAACAGGGTACCTATGGCTACACCTTC
TRBV6-2/TRBV6-3	NA	NA	TRBJ1-1	CASSLSTGTVNTEAFF	TGTGCCAGCAGTTTAAGTACTGGGACGGTGAACACTGAAGCTTTCTTT
TRBV13	many	NA	TRBJ2-5	CASSLGRLQETQYF	TGTGCCAGCAGTTTAGGGCGGCTGCAAGAGACCCAGTACTTC
TRBV19	NA	TRBD1	TRBJ1-3	CASTRDRVRSGNTIYF	TGTGCCAGTACGAGGGACAGGGTTCGGTCTGGAAACACCATATATTTT
TRBV28	many	NA	TRBJ1-2	CASTRQKDYGYTF	TGTGCCAGCACAAGACAGAAGGACTATGGCTACACCTTC
TRBV2	NA	TRBD2	TRBJ2-3	CASRGTSGSMTDTQYF	TGTGCCAGCAGAGGGACTAGCGGGAGTATGACAGATACGCAGTATTTT
TRBV2	few	TRBD2	TRBJ2-4	CASRVPSGRKNIQYF	TGTGCCAGCAGAGTACCTAGCGGGAGAAAAAACATTCAGTACTTC
TRBV27	few	NA	TRBJ2-5	CASSSLVPPETQYF	TGTGCCAGCAGTTCTCTAGTGCCTCCAGAGACCCAGTACTTC
TRBV7-9	NA	NA	TRBJ1-2	CASRVGYGYTF	TGTGCCAGCAGGGTGGGCTATGGCTACACCTTC
TRBV11-2	few	NA	TRBJ1-6	CASSFIGDVSPLHF	TGTGCCAGCAGCTTCATAGGGGATGTTTCACCCCTCCACTTT
TRBV20-1	many	NA	TRBJ1-5	CSARGGPNQPQHF	TGCAGTGCTAGAGGAGGCCCGAATCAGCCCCAGCATTTT
TRBV7-2	NA	NA	TRBJ1-6	CASSLVAGVSSPLHF	TGTGCCAGCAGCTTAGTGGCAGGGGTTAGTTCACCCCTCCACTTT
TRBV5-1	NA	NA	TRBJ2-5	CASSLALTTQETQYF	TGCGCCAGCAGCTTGGCCTTGACTACACAAGAGACCCAGTACTTC
TRBV6-2/TRBV6-3	NA	NA	TRBJ1-5	CASSYTENQPQHF	TGTGCCAGCAGTTACACAGAGAATCAGCCCCAGCATTTT
TRBV11-2	NA	TRBD2	TRBJ2-1	CASSLLAGASYNEQFF	TGTGCCAGCAGCTTATTAGCGGGAGCTTCCTACAATGAGCAGTTCTTC
TRBV12-3/TRBV12-4	NA	TRBD1	TRBJ2-7	CASSFSPGQGFSYEQYF	TGTGCCAGCAGTTTTAGTCCGGGACAGGGCTTCTCCTACGAGCAGTACTTC
TRBV29-1	once	NA	TRBJ2-2	CAEESENTGELFF	TGCGCTGAGGAGTCAGAGAACACCGGGGAGCTGTTTTTT
TRBV7-8	NA	NA	TRBJ2-4	CASSLASTGLKNIQYF	TGTGCCAGCAGCTTAGCTTCGACAGGATTGAAAAACATTCAGTACTTC
TRBV5-1	few	TRBD1	TRBJ1-1	CASSLRQGDAEAFF	TGCGCCAGCAGCTTAAGACAGGGGGACGCTGAAGCTTTCTTT
TRBV2	many	NA	TRBJ1-5	CASSEDIAANQPQHF	TGTGCCAGCAGTGAAGACATAGCGGCCAATCAGCCCCAGCATTTT
TRBV29-1	many	NA	TRBJ2-7	CSVRLESRQYF	TGCAGCGTGCGATTGGAGTCTCGGCAGTACTTC
TRBV29-1	NA	TRBD1	TRBJ2-1	CSVVPTGRNEQFF	TGCAGCGTTGTCCCGACAGGGCGAAATGAGCAGTTCTTC
TRBV13	NA	NA	TRBJ1-4	CASSVADGRAEKLFF	TGTGCCAGCAGCGTAGCGGACGGCCGCGCGGAAAAACTGTTTTTT
TRBV7-9	NA	TRBD2	TRBJ2-1	CASGSLAGGREQFF	TGTGCCAGCGGATCCCTAGCGGGAGGGCGGGAGCAGTTCTTC
TRBV7-8	few	TRBD1	TRBJ2-7	CASSLYGQGVFYEQYF	TGTGCCAGCAGCTTATACGGACAGGGGGTTTTCTACGAGCAGTACTTC
TRBV19	few	NA	TRBJ1-5	CASSKQPRGNQPQHF	TGTGCCAGTAGTAAACAGCCCCGTGGCAATCAGCCCCAGCATTTT
TRBV3-1	NA	TRBD2	TRBJ2-7	CASSQDYQREAYEQYF	TGTGCCAGCAGCCAAGATTATCAGCGGGAGGCCTACGAGCAGTACTTC
TRBV2	many	NA	TRBJ2-7	CASSEGFVYEQYF	TGTGCCAGCAGTGAAGGGTTCGTCTACGAGCAGTACTTC
TRBV12-3/TRBV12-4	many	NA	TRBJ1-6	CASSPGVVSPLHF	TGTGCCAGCAGTCCCGGGGTAGTGTCACCCCTCCACTTT
TRBV11-1	few	NA	TRBJ2-7	CASSLFVTSYEQYF	TGTGCCAGCAGCTTATTCGTGACTTCCTACGAGCAGTACTTC
TRBV27	NA	TRBD1	TRBJ2-3	CASSLVGTANVDTQYF	TGTGCCAGCAGTTTAGTAGGGACAGCAAACGTAGATACGCAGTATTTT
TRBV15	many	TRBD2	TRBJ2-7	CATSRELAGPYEQYF	TGTGCCACCAGCAGAGAACTAGCGGGGCCCTACGAGCAGTACTTC
TRBV19	few	NA	TRBJ1-2	CASSRGPYGYTF	TGTGCCAGTAGTAGAGGGCCTTATGGCTACACCTTC
TRBV11-1	few	NA	TRBJ2-5	CASSVRGFQVQETQYF	TGTGCCAGCAGCGTAAGGGGGTTCCAGGTCCAAGAGACCCAGTACTTC
TRBV9	NA	TRBD1	TRBJ1-6	CASSTPGQGNSPLHF	TGTGCCAGCAGCACCCCAGGACAGGGAAATTCACCCCTCCACTTT
TRBV11-1	many	NA	TRBJ2-7	CASSLAGFSYEQYF	TGTGCCAGCAGCTTAGCCGGGTTCTCCTACGAGCAGTACTTC
TRBV15	few	TRBD1	TRBJ2-7	CATSRDSRDRSNEQYF	TGTGCCACCAGCAGAGACTCCAGGGACAGGTCTAACGAGCAGTACTTC
TRBV11-2	many	NA	TRBJ2-5	CASSLSVTGYQETQYF	TGTGCCAGCAGCTTAAGTGTCACAGGGTACCAAGAGACCCAGTACTTC
TRBV29-1	many	TRBD1	TRBJ1-2	CSVGQGLYGYTF	TGCAGCGTTGGACAGGGATTGTATGGCTACACCTTC